This T cell receptor beta chain was documented in a study of OX40 agonist ivuxolimab in advanced cancers. For context, the study as a whole: The costimulatory receptor OX40 (CD134) was targeted by ivuxolimab, a fully human IgG2 agonistic monoclonal antibody. Intravenous ivuxolimab was administered to patients every 2 weeks at six dose levels: 0.01, 0.1, 0.3, 1.5, 3 and 10 mg/kg. Of the 50 to 55 patients in dose escalation, about 20 had hepatocellular carcinoma, about 15 had melanoma, 9 had renal cell carcinoma and 9 had head and neck cancer. A male proportion of almost 85% and a mean age of 60 years, ranging from about 23 to 90, were recorded for the dose-escalation cohort. Patients were allowed to have had prior anti-PD-1, anti-PD-L1 or anti-CTLA-4 therapy, and around 37% of the dose-escalation patients had previously received checkpoint inhibitors. Partial responses were achieved by three dose-escalation patients, of whom one had hepatocellular carcinoma and two had cutaneous melanoma. Peripheral TCRbeta sequencing was intended to test whether TCR sequence diversity was altered and clonal T-cell expansion was caused by ivuxolimab. The monotherapy dose-escalation portion (N ≈ 55 patients) of the phase I ivuxolimab trial is reported in the paper.

Patients with a history of autoimmune disease or receiving systemic immunosuppression were excluded from the trial. Peripheral blood for TCR sequencing was collected from all dose cohorts at baseline, on cycle 4 day 1, and on cycle 7 day 1. The samples were drawn from a first-in-human, open-label, multicenter phase I dose-escalation trial of ivuxolimab. Adults with locally advanced or metastatic head and neck squamous cell, hepatocellular, melanoma or renal cell carcinoma were enrolled in the trial. Before TCR sequencing, CD4+ and CD8+ T cells were separately sorted from peripheral blood. Genomic DNA was isolated from the sorted cells so that the TCRbeta CDR3 region could be sequenced. TCRbeta CDR3 regions were sequenced using the immunoSEQ Assay. The source is immuneACCESS, and TCRdb retained only in-frame sequences with V and J called. Part of the clones is not carried over; for the studies checked, unresolved V genes explain less than half of this, and the remainder is unexplained. This sample lists about 49,000 clones; approximately 81% were detected once. Of the sample, 5.5% to 7% is held by the ten largest clones.

Overall study results and their limits: On average, CD8+ T cells showed more expanded clones than CD4+ T cells after ivuxolimab. Low levels of normalized T-cell clonal expansion were also seen in some nonresponding patients. Clonal expansion of both CD4+ and CD8+ blood T cells was observed from baseline to week 6 at doses 0.1 to 3.0 mg/kg. In partial responders in the 0.1-3.0 mg/kg groups, normalized peripheral clonal expansion was found to be among the lowest, especially among CD8+ T cells. The antigen specificity of the clonally expanded peripheral T cells was not determined.

For this clone: Its antigen is still unknown. Base quality data are lacking; no much larger clone is found one base away.

The source material was CD4+ or CD8+ T cells sorted from blood, sampled in a trial of the OX40 agonist ivuxolimab. This TCR derives from an adult with an advanced solid tumor such as melanoma, head and neck, liver or kidney cancer.

The CDR3 protein sequence reads: CASSPWTSADYEQYF. The base sequence is TGTGCCAGCAGCCCCTGGACTAGCGCTGACTACGAGCAGTACTTC. This chain joins TRBV11-2 to TRBJ2-7, with TRBD2 identical over 9 junction bases. V is trimmed back by 5 bases and J by 3 bases, and the junction contains 8 bases that no gene match accounts for. Reading from cysteine to phenylalanine, the CDR3 counts 15 amino acids. Kept here is only the CDR3 DNA, which spans 45 bases and is read in frame from base 1. The germline V gene yields SGHAT for CDR1 and FQNNGV for CDR2. This CDR3, with the reference TRBV11-2 and TRBJ2-7 proteins standing in past its ends, gives the full variable domain EAGVAQSPRYKIIEKRQSVAFWCNPISGHATLYWYQQILGQGPKLLIQFQNNGVVDDSQLPKDRFSAERLKGVDSTLKIQPAKLEDSAVYLCASSPWTSADYEQYFGPGTRLTVT.